This TCR beta chain was retrieved from a study of T-cell reconstitution after alpha-beta-depleted transplantation in children. This clonotype has a handful of counts. What it recognizes is unknown. CDR3 size: 18 residues. Trimming left V 1 base short and J 1 base short, with 17 bases between. This sample's TCRbeta library carried unique molecular identifier barcodes. TCRdb itself ran the PCR reads through MiXCR, one entry per CDR3 protein. Among about 490,000 distinct CDR3 sequences listed, over 9.5% were seen once. Study results and caveats: It was surviving recipient T cells and thymic progenitors that gave some patients high TCRbeta diversity at day 60. Expanded graft clones numbering several hundred reportedly gave rise to alpha-beta T cells about two months after transplant.

The material sequenced was PBMCs, taken before TCRalphabeta/CD19-depleted stem cell transplant. This clonotype was obtained from a child aged 2 to 15 with inherited bone marrow failure, due to receive a stem cell transplant. J is TRBJ1-5 and V is TRBV12-3 or TRBV12-4, with unresolved D. CDR3 in DNA: TGTGCCAGCAGTTTAGTTCCCCCCTACCCCGACAGCAATCAGCCCCAGCATTTT. Encoded protein: CASSLVPPYPDSNQPQHF.